This TCR beta chain was recovered during a study of vaccination and CD4 T cells after COVID-19. Treatment here: roughly nine-day PBMC culture with coronavirus spike peptide pools or control peptides (ViraFEST assay). J lost 4 bases, V lost 1 base, and 4 bases had no gene match. The CDR3 sequence is 14 residues long. Germline V gene data show CDR1 as SGHKS and CDR2 as YYEKEE (reference sequence). Researchers used the Oncomine TCR Beta short-read assay to sequence DNA from cultured CD4+ T cells. From CD4+ T cells that had been cultured, genomic DNA was extracted. One entry per CDR3 protein results from TCRdb running MiXCR on the PCR reads. The sample lists about 17,000 distinct CDR3 sequences, 40% to 55% seen once, with roughly 4.5% in the top ten. As for this clonotype: Its antigen is undetermined.

Material: CD4+ T cells from blood, cultured in vitro, obtained before SARS-CoV-2 vaccination. The rearrangement joins TRBV5-5 to TRBJ2-5; 7 nucleotides match TRBD2. The sequence derives from a human donor who had recovered from COVID-19. The CDR3 DNA is TGTGCCAGCAGCTTGAATATAGCGGGAGAGACCCAGTACTTC. Its translation is CASSLNIAGETQYF.